Listed below are T cell receptor beta chains from one sample, sequenced in a study of glioma-infiltrating T cells after dendritic cell vaccination. Sequenced by immunoSEQ multiplex PCR; TCRdb stores in-frame clones only, minus some. The table lists roughly 80,000 clones, roughly 90% of them singletons. Sequences were derived from blood, sampled before dendritic cell vaccination. These receptors were collected from a human donor with glioblastoma. Both conserved end residues are part of each CDR3. Fields, in order: D gene, clone size, J gene, V gene, CDR3 protein, CDR3 DNA. A D gene is named only where the DNA matches it firmly. Not all rows give a size; the values are once, few, many and, for expanded clones, a class.

>NA|NA|TRBJ1-4|TRBV4-1
CASSQAPAGNEKLFF
TGCGCCAGCAGCCAAGCCCCGGCGGGTAATGAAAAACTGTTTTTT
>NA|NA|TRBJ2-7|TRBV2
CASSEKGSRVVYEQYF
TGTGCCAGCAGTGAGAAGGGAAGCAGGGTGGTTTACGAGCAGTACTTC
>NA|NA|TRBJ1-6|TRBV1
CTSSFRRRVPHNSPLHF
TGCACCAGCAGCTTTCGGAGGAGGGTCCCTCATAATTCACCCCTCCACTTT
>TRBD1|NA|TRBJ2-7|TRBV18
CASSDRGKSEQYF
TGTGCCAGCTCAGACAGGGGAAAGAGCGAGCAGTACTTC
>NA|once|TRBJ2-3|TRBV5-1
CASSSLARSTDTQYF
TGCGCCAGCAGCTCCCTAGCGCGGAGCACAGATACGCAGTATTTT
>TRBD2|NA|TRBJ2-7|TRBV4-1
CASSQPTSGAYEQYF
TGCGCCAGCAGCCAGCCGACTAGCGGGGCCTACGAGCAGTACTTC
>NA|NA|TRBJ1-5|TRBV7-2
CASSFSGYGSNQPQHF
TGTGCCAGCAGCTTCTCGGGGTACGGAAGCAATCAGCCCCAGCATTTT
>TRBD1|NA|TRBJ1-5|TRBV6-6
CASTVIQGGNQPQHF
TGTGCCAGCACGGTCATACAGGGGGGCAATCAGCCCCAGCATTTT
>NA|NA|TRBJ2-3|TRBV19
CASSMSSPVTDTQYF
TGTGCCAGTAGTATGAGCTCACCGGTCACAGATACGCAGTATTTT
>TRBD1|NA|TRBJ1-5|TRBV2
CASHGQVRQPQHF
TGTGCCAGCCACGGACAGGTTAGGCAGCCCCAGCATTTT
>TRBD1|once|TRBJ2-7|TRBV6-6
CASSTPGTGPSEQYF
TGTGCCAGTAGTACTCCTGGGACAGGGCCATCCGAGCAGTACTTC
>NA|few|TRBJ2-7|TRBV19
CASSISLGTWEQYF
TGTGCCAGTAGTATATCGCTAGGAACGTGGGAGCAGTACTTC
>TRBD2|NA|TRBJ2-2|TRBV5-1
CASFEAGDGELFF
TGCGCCAGCTTCGAAGCGGGAGACGGGGAGCTGTTTTTT
>NA|NA|TRBJ2-3|TRBV7-2
CASSSTPGTQYF
TGTGCCAGCAGCTCCACCCCCGGTACGCAGTATTTT
>NA|NA|TRBJ1-1|TRBV7-9
CASSPGRGMNTEAFF
TGTGCCAGCAGCCCCGGGAGAGGTATGAACACTGAAGCTTTCTTT
>NA|NA|TRBJ2-5|TRBV5-1
CASSLSVRIQETQYF
TGCGCCAGCAGCTTGTCGGTCAGGATCCAAGAGACCCAGTACTTC
>NA|NA|TRBJ1-2|TRBV7-8
CASSLVSDSSRVYGYTF
TGTGCCAGCAGCTTAGTATCGGACAGTTCGAGGGTCTATGGCTACACCTTC
>NA|NA|TRBJ2-5|TRBV7-2
CASSFGQKETQYF
TGTGCCAGCAGCTTTGGCCAAAAAGAGACCCAGTACTTC
>NA|NA|TRBJ2-7|TRBV11-3
CASSPRSQGTPYEQYF
TGTGCCAGCAGCCCACGGTCACAAGGGACACCCTACGAGCAGTACTTC
>TRBD1|NA|TRBJ1-2|TRBV27
CASSWTGVVDYGYTF
TGTGCCAGCAGTTGGACAGGGGTCGTCGACTATGGCTACACCTTC
>NA|few|TRBJ2-3|TRBV5-1
CASSLDPALGRADTQYF
TGCGCCAGCAGCTTGGATCCAGCCCTTGGGCGTGCAGATACGCAGTATTTT
>NA|few|TRBJ1-2|TRBV6-5
CASSYKTGLNYGYTF
TGTGCCAGCAGTTACAAGACCGGGTTAAACTATGGCTACACCTTC
>NA|NA|TRBJ1-1|TRBV15
CATSRGQVNTEAFF
TGTGCCACCAGCAGAGGACAGGTCAACACTGAAGCTTTCTTT
>NA|NA|TRBJ1-6|TRBV29-1
CSARDTYNSPLHF
TGCAGCGCACGGGACACGTATAATTCACCCCTCCACTTT
>NA|NA|TRBJ2-5|TRBV30
CAWNLSGRGFCTETQYF
TGTGCCTGGAACCTCTCGGGCAGGGGTTTTTGTACTGAGACCCAGTACTTC
>NA|once|TRBJ1-3|TRBV7-2
CASSRSDSGNTIYF
TGTGCCAGCAGCCGCAGTGATTCTGGAAACACCATATATTTT
>NA|NA|TRBJ2-2|TRBV5-4
CASSLARGADTGELFF
TGTGCCAGCAGCTTGGCCCGGGGGGCCGACACCGGGGAGCTGTTTTTT
>NA|NA|TRBJ1-1|TRBV7-9
CASSLAASVAEAFF
TGTGCCAGCAGCTTAGCTGCCAGTGTGGCTGAAGCTTTCTTT
>TRBD1|NA|TRBJ2-7|TRBV10-3
CAISEGTGNDEQYF
TGTGCCATCAGTGAAGGGACAGGGAACGACGAGCAGTACTTC
>TRBD1|NA|TRBJ2-5|TRBV27
CASSTDHPRLGTGRKTQYF
TGTGCCAGCAGTACCGACCACCCTCGCCTCGGGACAGGGAGGAAGACCCAGTACTTC